Listed below are T cell receptor beta chains from one sample, sequenced in a study of patients and donors after allogeneic stem cell transplantation. TCRdb reprocessed the RT-PCR reads via MiXCR and lists one record per CDR3 protein. The sample contains 110,000 or so distinct CDR3 sequences, less than 45% of which appear only once. The sequencing sample was made of blood, either unsorted or a sorted T cell fraction (not recorded which). These receptors were obtained from a human donor who was either an allogeneic HSCT recipient or a stem cell or donor lymphocyte infusion donor (not recorded which). It is not recorded whose cells these are; they may come from a transplant donor. The CDR3 runs from the conserved cysteine through the conserved F or W. The D gene is left open where the match is weak. Some rows mark clone size as missing; the rest say once, few, many or name a class of expanded clone.

TRBD1	few	TRBV10-3	TRBJ1-6	TGTGCCATCAGTGAGTCAGGGACAGAGAATTCACCCCTCCACTTT	CAISESGTENSPLHF
-	-	TRBV7-2	TRBJ1-6	TGTGCCAGCAGCTTTCTGTTAGGCACCCTCCACTTT	CASSFLLGTLHF
-	once	TRBV28	TRBJ2-5	TGTGCCAGCAGTTTATGGCAAGAGGAGACCCAGTACTTC	CASSLWQEETQYF
-	-	TRBV20-1	TRBJ1-1	TGCAGTGCTAGAGGCGGGGGCGCTGGCACTGAAGCTTTCTTT	CSARGGGAGTEAFF
-	once	TRBV4-2	TRBJ2-7	TGTGCCAGCAGAAGTAGCAGAAGCTCCTACGAGCAGTACTTC	CASRSSRSSYEQYF
TRBD2	-	TRBV20-1	TRBJ2-3	TGCAGTGCTAGAGATGCGGGGAGGGCCGCAGATACGCAGTATTTT	CSARDAGRAADTQYF
-	-	TRBV6-5	TRBJ2-3	TGTGCCAGCAGTTGGACAAGCACAGATACGCAGTATTTT	CASSWTSTDTQYF
TRBD2	-	TRBV7-2	TRBJ2-2	TGTGCCAGCAGCCAGCTCCCCGGGACTAGCGTGTCGGGGGAGCTGTTTTTT	CASSQLPGTSVSGELFF
-	-	TRBV19	TRBJ2-7	TGTGCCAGTAGTATAGCCGGACAGCCGTTATACGAGCAGTACTTC	CASSIAGQPLYEQYF
-	-	TRBV7-2	TRBJ2-5	TGTGCCAGCAGCTTAGACAGGGAAGAGACCCAGTACTTC	CASSLDREETQYF
-	-	TRBV5-1	TRBJ2-5	TGCGCCAGCAGCTTGGGAGACAGTCAAGAGACCCAGTACTTC	CASSLGDSQETQYF
TRBD1	few	TRBV6-5	TRBJ1-3	TGTGCCAGCAGTGCCGACAGGGCTAGGTCGACCATATATTTT	CASSADRARSTIYF
-	once	TRBV20-1	TRBJ2-4	TGCAGTGCTAGAGGGGGGCTGCATTCCATTCAGTACTTC	CSARGGLHSIQYF
-	few	TRBV29-1	TRBJ2-5	TGCAGCGTTGGGCAGGGTGGGGAGACCCAGTACTTC	CSVGQGGETQYF
TRBD2	-	TRBV29-1	TRBJ2-1	TGCAGCGTCTGGACTAGCGGGAGGGGTGAGCAGTTCTTC	CSVWTSGRGEQFF
-	-	TRBV6-2/TRBV6-3	TRBJ1-2	TGTGCCAGCAGTTACCAGGGGAACTATGGCTACACCTTC	CASSYQGNYGYTF
-	-	TRBV7-7	TRBJ2-2	TGTGCTAGCAGTCCGACTGAACCGGAGCTGTTTTTT	CASSPTEPELFF
TRBD1	few	TRBV18	TRBJ1-1	TGTGCCAGCTCACCATCCAGGGGGATCACTGAAGCTTTCTTT	CASSPSRGITEAFF
-	-	TRBV5-1	TRBJ2-7	TGCGCCAGCAGCTTGGCCGACCTTAGGATGGTCTCCTACGAGCAGTACTTC	CASSLADLRMVSYEQYF
-	few	TRBV19	TRBJ2-2	TGTGCCAGTACCCCGATCGGGAGTGGCACCGGGGAGCTGTTTTTT	CASTPIGSGTGELFF
TRBD1	many	TRBV6-5	TRBJ1-2	TGTGCCAGCACCTCCGTAGGGACAGGGGGCAACTATGGCTACACCTTC	CASTSVGTGGNYGYTF
-	-	TRBV5-6	TRBJ2-3	TGTGCCAGCAGCTTGGTGCCAACAGATACGCAGTATTTT	CASSLVPTDTQYF
TRBD2	few	TRBV5-6	TRBJ2-7	TGTGCCAGCAGCTTTACGGGACTAGCGGCATACGAGCAGTACTTC	CASSFTGLAAYEQYF
TRBD1	-	TRBV15	TRBJ1-5	TGTGCCACCAGCGCACGGGACAGTAAGAATCAGCCCCAGCATTTT	CATSARDSKNQPQHF
-	-	TRBV7-2	TRBJ2-1	TGTGCCAGCAGCTTAGGGAACGGAATCCCCTACAATGAGCAGTTCTTC	CASSLGNGIPYNEQFF
TRBD1	few	TRBV2	TRBJ1-2	TGTGCCAGCAGTGAATCAGGGGGCAGAGGAGTAAACTATGGCTACACCTTC	CASSESGGRGVNYGYTF
TRBD1	-	TRBV27	TRBJ1-4	TGTGCCAGCAGTGGGGACAGGGGAACCGAAAAACTGTTTTTT	CASSGDRGTEKLFF
TRBD2	-	TRBV28	TRBJ2-3	TGTGCCAGCAAACTAGCGGGAGGGCCCTCATATACGCAGTATTTT	CASKLAGGPSYTQYF
-	-	TRBV7-9	TRBJ2-1	TGTGCCAGCAGCCCAGTGGGCGGCTACAATGAGCAGTTCTTC	CASSPVGGYNEQFF
-	few	TRBV7-2	TRBJ1-1	TGTGCCAGCAGACAGCCTGTGAACACTGAAGCTTTCTTT	CASRQPVNTEAFF
-	few	TRBV12-3/TRBV12-4	TRBJ1-1	TGTGCCAGCAGTCTCCCGCGCCATGGTGGTTCTGAAGCTTTCTTT	CASSLPRHGGSEAFF
-	few	TRBV3-1	TRBJ1-6	TGTGCCAGCAGCCAGGGACCGTACGTTAATTCACCCCTCCACTTT	CASSQGPYVNSPLHF
TRBD2	-	TRBV5-5	TRBJ2-1	TGTGCCAGCAGCTTAGGGGACTATCCCTCGGGTGAGCAGTTCTTC	CASSLGDYPSGEQFF
TRBD1	-	TRBV10-3	TRBJ2-5	TGTGCCATCAGCCAGACAGGGATAAGGGAGACCCAGTACTTC	CAISQTGIRETQYF
TRBD1	-	TRBV4-2	TRBJ2-3	TGTGCCAGCAGCCAGTTACAGGGGCCCTACCGGAATGGTACGCAGTATTTT	CASSQLQGPYRNGTQYF
-	-	TRBV28	TRBJ1-5	TGTGCCAGCAGTTTAAGGCGTGGGCAGATAAATCAGCCCCAGCATTTT	CASSLRRGQINQPQHF
-	few	TRBV29-1	TRBJ2-1	TGCAGCGCCTCACTCTCACCCTACAATGAGCAGTTCTTC	CSASLSPYNEQFF
TRBD1	many	TRBV12-3/TRBV12-4	TRBJ2-3	TGTGCCAGCAGTTCCGGGACAGGGGTTGGAGATACGCAGTATTTT	CASSSGTGVGDTQYF
-	-	TRBV28	TRBJ1-1	TGTGCCAGCCTTGACACGATCGCCCCTGAAGCTTTCTTT	CASLDTIAPEAFF
-	-	TRBV20-1	TRBJ1-1	TGCAGTGTGCAGACGAACACTGAAGCTTTCTTT	CSVQTNTEAFF
TRBD2	-	TRBV7-9	TRBJ2-1	TGTGCCAGCAGCTTAGATTCTAGCGGGAGGTGGTATGAGCAGTTCTTC	CASSLDSSGRWYEQFF
TRBD1	-	TRBV20-1	TRBJ1-1	TGCAGTGCTAATACCGGGGACAGGACGAACACTGAAGCTTTCTTT	CSANTGDRTNTEAFF
TRBD2	few	TRBV5-5	TRBJ2-1	TGTGCCAGCAGCTTTTTAGCGGGAGTTAATGAGCAGTTCTTC	CASSFLAGVNEQFF
-	few	TRBV7-8	TRBJ1-1	TGTGCCAGCAGCTTAGCAATCGTCAGGGAAGCTTTCTTT	CASSLAIVREAFF
-	many	TRBV10-2	TRBJ1-2	TGCGCCAGCAGCGAACCGACAGACACCCGGGGCTATGGCTACACCTTC	CASSEPTDTRGYGYTF
-	few	TRBV12-3/TRBV12-4	TRBJ1-3	TGTGCCAGCAGTTTTCGGGGCAACTCTGGAAACACCATATATTTT	CASSFRGNSGNTIYF
TRBD1	-	TRBV28	TRBJ1-1	TGTGCCAGCAGATACCACAGGGGGAATAAGAACACTGAAGCTTTCTTT	CASRYHRGNKNTEAFF
-	-	TRBV4-3	TRBJ2-3	TGCGCCAGCAGCCGGGCACGCGGGGCTAGCACAGATACGCAGTATTTT	CASSRARGASTDTQYF
TRBD1	-	TRBV2	TRBJ1-5	TGTGCCAGCAGTAACAGGGGTGGCAATCAGCCCCAGCATTTT	CASSNRGGNQPQHF
TRBD1	few	TRBV24-1	TRBJ1-2	TGTGCCACCAGTGATCGGGGACAGGGGAACGGCTACACCTTC	CATSDRGQGNGYTF
-	-	TRBV15	TRBJ2-7	TGTGCCACCAGCAGTGGTCGCCTTTCCTACGAGCAGTACTTC	CATSSGRLSYEQYF
-	few	TRBV2	TRBJ1-5	TGTGCCAGCAGGGGACGGAGAAATGGGAACAATCAGCCCCAGCATTTT	CASRGRRNGNNQPQHF
-	few	TRBV12-3/TRBV12-4	TRBJ2-7	TGTGCCAGCAGTTTCGACGGTAGCTCCTACGAGCAGTACTTC	CASSFDGSSYEQYF
-	few	TRBV6-2/TRBV6-3	TRBJ1-1	TGTGCCAGTGGTAAACGCGTCATGAACACTGAAGCTTTCTTT	CASGKRVMNTEAFF
TRBD2	few	TRBV28	TRBJ2-4	TGTGCCAGCAGTTCCTCTGAAGCGGGAGGAAACATTCAGTACTTC	CASSSSEAGGNIQYF
-	-	TRBV28	TRBJ2-7	TGTGCCAGCAGTCCCCGGTGGGCTGGGTTCGAGCAGTACTTC	CASSPRWAGFEQYF
TRBD2	-	TRBV12-5	TRBJ2-7	TGTGCTAGTGGTTTGACTCGCGGGACTAACAACGAGGAGCAGTACTTC	CASGLTRGTNNEEQYF